Listed below are T cell receptor beta chains from one sample, sequenced in a study of regulatory T cells in long-lasting Graves disease. From the multiplex PCR reads, TCRdb called clonotypes with MiXCR, one entry per CDR3 protein. The table includes about 520,000 distinct CDR3 sequences, about 12% detected once. This sample also appeared in a second study, on T cells in Graves' hyperthyroidism and ophthalmopathy.

The input for sequencing was peripheral blood mononuclear cells (PBMCs), taken at new diagnosis, from a patient treated with antithyroid drugs. Receptors were obtained from a woman between 25 and 40 years old with Graves disease. CDR3s include the opening cysteine and the closing phenylalanine or tryptophan. D genes are given only for firm matches. Only some rows state a clone size, as once, few, many or a class for expanded clones.

d_gene,j_gene,abundance,len,v_gene,CDR3nt,CDR3aa
-,TRBJ2-7,few,11,TRBV10-3,TGTGCCATCGGGCAGTCCTACGAGCAGTACTTC,CAIGQSYEQYF
-,TRBJ2-7,-,15,TRBV13,TGTGCCAGCAGCCCACCCAGTGGGGGGAGCGGGGAGCAGTACTTC,CASSPPSGGSGEQYF
TRBD2,TRBJ2-1,once,15,TRBV7-9,TGTGCCAGCAGCCATCCGGGACTAGCCGGTAATGAGCAGTTCTTC,CASSHPGLAGNEQFF
TRBD1,TRBJ2-1,few,14,TRBV19,TGTGCCAGTAGTAGGGACAGACTGATCAATGAGCAGTTCTTC,CASSRDRLINEQFF
-,TRBJ1-2,many,13,TRBV7-2,TGTGCCAGCAGCATTCGGGACTACTATGGCTACACCTTC,CASSIRDYYGYTF
-,TRBJ2-1,many,14,TRBV28,TGTGCCAGCAGCAGGTCCCTAGCTACCAATGAGCAGTTCTTC,CASSRSLATNEQFF
-,TRBJ2-6,many,17,TRBV28,TGTGCCAGCAGTTCCCCTCGGGGTCGATCTGGGGCCAACGTCCTGACTTTC,CASSSPRGRSGANVLTF
-,TRBJ1-2,-,14,TRBV7-9,TGTGCCAGCAGCTTGGACCGGGGGACTGATGGCTACATCTTC,CASSLDRGTDGYIF
-,TRBJ2-2,-,15,TRBV27,TGTGCCAGCAGTTTATATTCCGGGAACACCGGGGAGCTGTTTTTT,CASSLYSGNTGELFF
-,TRBJ1-1,many,17,TRBV6-1,TGTGCCAGCACAGAAGTGAGGGGCAGGCCCCTGAACACTGAAGCTTTCTTT,CASTEVRGRPLNTEAFF
-,TRBJ2-7,few,13,TRBV20-1,TGCAGTGCTAGCTCGGGTTTACCGGGTGAGCAGTACTTC,CSASSGLPGEQYF
-,TRBJ2-1,-,16,TRBV7-9,TGTGCCAGCAGCCCTCGGAGGGAGGTGAGCCACAATGAGCAGTTCTTC,CASSPRREVSHNEQFF
-,TRBJ1-5,-,15,TRBV20-1,TGCAGTGCTAGAGATCTCATGGAAGGGAATCAGCCCCAGCATTTT,CSARDLMEGNQPQHF
-,TRBJ2-1,-,14,TRBV6-1,TGTGCCACCAGGGGGGTCGCAGACTTCAATGAGCAGTTCTTC,CATRGVADFNEQFF
TRBD2,TRBJ2-3,-,16,TRBV5-1,TGCGCCAGCAGCTTGGCCACTAGCGGGAGGACAGATACGCAGTATTTT,CASSLATSGRTDTQYF
TRBD1,TRBJ2-1,many,15,TRBV5-1,TGCGCCAGCAGCTTGGGGACAGGGTCGGCCAATGAGCAGTTCTTC,CASSLGTGSANEQFF
-,TRBJ2-6,many,13,TRBV20-1,TGCAGTGCTAGAGATCGAGGGGCCAACGTCCTGACTTTC,CSARDRGANVLTF
TRBD2,TRBJ2-3,-,18,TRBV5-4,TGTGCCAGCAGCTTCGGGACTAGCGGGCAGATTAGCACAGATACGCAGTATTTT,CASSFGTSGQISTDTQYF
-,TRBJ1-1,many,15,TRBV6-1,TGTGCCAGCAGTCCGGTCCTCAGGGGCAACACTGAAGCTTTCTTT,CASSPVLRGNTEAFF
-,TRBJ1-1,-,15,TRBV12-3/TRBV12-4,TGTGCCAGCAGAATCGACCGGCGGATGAACACTGAAGCTTTCTTT,CASRIDRRMNTEAFF
-,TRBJ1-1,many,13,TRBV7-8,TGTGCCAGCAGCTTGGCAGGGTGGACTGAAGCTTTCTTT,CASSLAGWTEAFF
-,TRBJ2-6,many,17,TRBV18,TGTGCCAGCTCACCCCCCGGACAGTTAGCTGGGGCCAACGTCCTGACTTTC,CASSPPGQLAGANVLTF
-,TRBJ1-1,many,14,TRBV15,TGTGCCACCAGCAGAGATAGGAGGGGTTTTCAAGCTTTCTTT,CATSRDRRGFQAFF
-,TRBJ2-3,many,16,TRBV5-1,TGCGCCAGCAGCTTGTCCGATAACAGGGTCACAGATACGCAGTATTTT,CASSLSDNRVTDTQYF
-,TRBJ1-1,many,13,TRBV20-1,TGCAGTGCGGTACAAAACTTGAACACTGAAGCTTTCTTT,CSAVQNLNTEAFF
-,TRBJ1-2,many,13,TRBV12-3/TRBV12-4,TGTGCCAGCAGTTACGACAGATACTATGGCTACACCTTC,CASSYDRYYGYTF
-,TRBJ1-2,-,16,TRBV5-1,TGCGCCAGCAGCTTGAGGCAGGCAGGGGATTTATTTGGCTACACCTTC,CASSLRQAGDLFGYTF
-,TRBJ1-1,many,13,TRBV5-1,TGCGCCAGCAGCTTGGGAGGTGTGAACCAAGCTTTCTTT,CASSLGGVNQAFF
-,TRBJ2-3,few,15,TRBV4-1,TGCGCCAGCAGCCCAGATAGACAGCTCACAGATACGCAGTATTTT,CASSPDRQLTDTQYF
TRBD2,TRBJ2-1,many,17,TRBV11-2,TGTGCCAGCAGCTCCCTAGCGGGAGGGGGCTCCTACAATGAGCAGTTCTTC,CASSSLAGGGSYNEQFF
TRBD1,TRBJ1-3,-,16,TRBV6-2/TRBV6-3,TGTGCCAGCAGTTATAAAGGGACAGGGGCTGGAAACACCATATATTTT,CASSYKGTGAGNTIYF
TRBD1,TRBJ2-1,many,15,TRBV6-5,TGTGCCAGCAGTTTCGAGGGGGCCCCATACAATGAGCAGTTCTTC,CASSFEGAPYNEQFF
TRBD1,TRBJ1-1,many,14,TRBV3-1,TGTGCCAGCAGCCAAGCCCAACAGGGGCCTGAAGCTTTCTTT,CASSQAQQGPEAFF
-,TRBJ2-5,many,16,TRBV7-9,TGTGCCAGCAGCTTATTAGAGACAGCCGCCCAAGAGACCCAGTACTTC,CASSLLETAAQETQYF
-,TRBJ2-7,many,13,TRBV20-1,TGCAGTGCTAGAGATGGGGCGGGATACGAGCAGTACTTC,CSARDGAGYEQYF
-,TRBJ2-7,many,13,TRBV18,TGTGCCAGCTCACCACCGCAGACTAACGAGCAGTACTTC,CASSPPQTNEQYF
-,TRBJ2-7,-,14,TRBV20-1,TGCAGTGGCTGGGGGGGCAGGGTCTCCTACGAGCAGTACTTC,CSGWGGRVSYEQYF
-,TRBJ2-1,few,17,TRBV12-3/TRBV12-4,TGTGCCAGCAGTTTAATCGTCGGATGGGTTTCGAGCGGCGAGCAGTTCTTC,CASSLIVGWVSSGEQFF
-,TRBJ1-1,many,14,TRBV2,TGTGCCAGCCAAATGAGGGGACTGAACACTGAAGCTTTCTTT,CASQMRGLNTEAFF
-,TRBJ1-5,few,15,TRBV6-2/TRBV6-3,TGTGCCAGCAGCCGCGACAGAACGGGGAATCAGCCCCAGCATTTT,CASSRDRTGNQPQHF
-,TRBJ2-1,-,13,TRBV18,TGTGCCAGCGAAGGAGTTGGGAACAATGAGCAGTTCTTC,CASEGVGNNEQFF
-,TRBJ2-1,many,15,TRBV7-8,TGTGCCAGCAGCTTATCTATCCCCTCGGGCAATGAGCAGTTCTTC,CASSLSIPSGNEQFF
TRBD2,TRBJ2-2,-,19,TRBV6-2/TRBV6-3,TGTGCCAGCAGTTACTCTATCCCCGGACTAGCGGGAAACACCGGGGAGCTGTTTTTT,CASSYSIPGLAGNTGELFF
-,TRBJ2-5,many,13,TRBV2,TGTGCCAGCAGTGCCTGGATCCAAGAGACCCAGTACTTC,CASSAWIQETQYF
-,TRBJ2-7,few,15,TRBV6-2/TRBV6-3,-,CASSSSGGPPYEQYF
-,TRBJ1-1,many,11,TRBV29-1,TGCAGCGCCGACCGTGGGGGGGAAGCTTTCTTT,CSADRGGEAFF
TRBD1,TRBJ2-1,-,15,TRBV20-1,TGCAGTGCTACAAGGGACAGGGCCTCCTACAATGAGCAGTTCTTC,CSATRDRASYNEQFF
TRBD2,TRBJ2-1,-,17,TRBV7-2,TGTGCCAGCAGCCGACAGACTAGCGGGAGATCCCCCGATGAGCAGTTCTTC,CASSRQTSGRSPDEQFF
TRBD2,TRBJ2-2,many,15,TRBV6-9,TGTGCCAGCAGTTACCTCGCGGGAGCGATCGGGGAGCTGTTTTTT,CASSYLAGAIGELFF
TRBD2,TRBJ2-3,many,16,TRBV5-1,TGCGCCAGCAGCTGGGTCGGCGGGAGTAGTGCAGATACGCAGTATTTT,CASSWVGGSSADTQYF
-,TRBJ2-7,many,15,TRBV9,TGTGCCAGCAGCGTAGGGAGCGGGCCCCCCTACGAGCAGTACTTC,CASSVGSGPPYEQYF
-,TRBJ2-7,few,12,TRBV6-1,TGTGCCAGCAACCGATTCGACTACGAGCAGTACTTC,CASNRFDYEQYF
-,TRBJ1-4,many,16,TRBV28,TGTGCCAGCAGTGTCCCCGACACGACCGCTAATGAAAAACTGTTTTTT,CASSVPDTTANEKLFF
-,TRBJ1-6,many,17,TRBV5-4,TGTGCCAGCAGCTTGGGGACAGCTGGGCGGAATAATTCACCCCTCCACTTT,CASSLGTAGRNNSPLHF
TRBD1,TRBJ2-7,few,14,TRBV5-4,TGTGCCAGCAGCGAGGCGACAGGGATTTACGAGCAGTACTTC,CASSEATGIYEQYF